This TCR beta chain was sequenced for a study of PD-L1 blockade in urothelial cancer. Whole-study context: Twenty-five of the 29 patients were men with bladder-origin urothelial cancer. Across blood samples, T cells had a median count of 141,255.

Each PCR contained spiked-in synthetic TCR analog templates. The repertoire was sequenced with immunoSEQ multiplex PCR; TCRdb's copy has only in-frame clones and lacks some. This repertoire shows tens of thousands of clones, around 90% found once; its top ten account for roughly 10%. CDR3 length: 17 amino acids. Germline V gene data show CDR1 as LNHDA and CDR2 as SQIVND (reference sequence). Trimming stripped 0 bases from V and 5 bases from J, with 19 bases between. Time point of the sample: peripheral blood 6 weeks after treatment start. Each patient gave between 1 and 8 samples, pretreatment and on-treatment.

The rearrangement joins TRBV19 to TRBJ2-5; perhaps TRBD2 as D (6 bases). The clonotype originates from a woman aged 55 to 70 with urothelial cancer. The sequencing used PBMCs, collected around atezolizumab (anti-PD-L1) treatment. CDR3 sequence (DNA): TGTGCCAGTAGTATAGAGTGGAGGGACGGCAGCCGGGAGACCCAGTACTTC. Residues: CASSIEWRDGSRETQYF.